This passage covers 10 T cell receptor beta chains from one sample sequenced in a study of blood T cell repertoires in COVID-19. Sequencing was performed with immunoSEQ multiplex PCR; in TCRdb, only in-frame clones are kept and a portion is missing. The table shows about 300,000 clones, with nearly 90% occurring only once. The material sequenced was peripheral blood. These receptors all come from a man aged 18 to 29 with active or convalescent COVID-19.

CDR3 coding DNA: TGTGCCAGCAGCTTAGATGACGGGTATGGCTACACCTTC. Protein product: CASSLDDGYGYTF. The chain couples TRBV11-3 to TRBJ1-2; D uncertain. CDR1 is SGHNT, CDR2 YENEEA, per germline. V was pared by 0 bases and J by 5 bases, with 7 bases between. The CDR3 contains 13 residues.

J is TRBJ2-7 and V is TRBV7-8; TRBD2 aligns across 10 bases. After removal of 11 bases from V and 5 bases from J, the junction contained 12 bases not matched to a gene. The CDR3 consists of 14 residues. Looked up from germline, CDR1 is SGHVS and CDR2 is FQNEAQ. The CDR3 spells CAGSGASGGHEQYF. In DNA, the CDR3 is TGTGCCGGATCGGGGGCTAGCGGGGGCCACGAGCAGTACTTC.

The CDR3 protein is CASSWGDRDTGELFF. CDR3 nucleotide sequence: TGCGCCAGCAGCTGGGGGGACAGGGATACCGGGGAGCTGTTTTTT. The chain uses TRBV5-1 and TRBJ2-2; 9 positions agree with TRBD1. The junction had 5 bases not matched to a gene; V was cut back by 3 bases and J by 5 bases. The CDR3 runs to 15 residues. The germline V gene encodes CDR1 SGHRS and CDR2 YFSETQ.

The chain uses TRBV6-5 and TRBJ1-3; D is uncertain. The V gene lost 2 bases and the J gene lost 9 bases, with 8 bases spanning the gap. The V gene's germline CDR1 is MNHEY and CDR2 SVGAGI. The CDR3 contains 12 residues. The CDR3 region is CASSYEGGTIYF. CDR3 bases: TGTGCCAGCAGTTACGAGGGAGGCACCATATATTTT.

Turning to this clone: A junction end diverges from the germline sequence, so it may reflect a read error. This chain connects TRBV4-1 to TRBJ1-2; the D is unclear. Germline V gives CDR1 MGHRA, CDR2 YSYEKL. The CDR3 extends over 14 amino acids. CDR3 protein: CASSLRSANDGYTF. DNA for the CDR3: TGCGCCAGCAGCCTTCGCAGCGCTAACGATGGCTACACCTTC.

The V gene is TRBV11-2, the J gene TRBJ2-1; D remains unclear. Germline CDR1 and CDR2: SGHAT and FQNNGV. V lost 5 bases, J lost 0 bases, and 8 bases lay in between. The CDR3 loop spans 14 amino acids. Written as DNA, the CDR3 is TGTGCCAGCAGCACAGAGAGCTCCTACAATGAGCAGTTCTTC. Amino acid sequence: CASSTESSYNEQFF.

The V and J genes are TRBV3-1 (or the pseudogene TRBV3-2) and TRBJ1-3; possible D gene TRBD1, 6 bases. The CDR3 has 14 amino acids. Germline lookup yields CDR1 LGHDT and CDR2 YNNKEL (reference sequence). The ends were cut back, 4 bases at V and 8 bases at J, with 15 bases in the middle. The CDR3 region is CASSPNTGQHTIYF. The CDR3 nucleotides read TGTGCCAGCAGCCCGAATACAGGGCAGCACACCATATATTTT.

V gene TRBV27 combines with J gene TRBJ2-2, with TRBD1 matching 10 bases. The germline V gene encodes CDR1 MNHEY and CDR2 SMNVEV (reference sequence). The CDR3 has 15 residues. Trimming took 4 bases from V and 6 from J; bases not matched to a gene: 5. Here the CDR3 DNA reads TGTGCCAGCAGTTCCGCCGGGACAGGGGCCGGGGAGCTGTTTTTT. This sequence encodes CASSSAGTGAGELFF.

About this clone itself: In the same sample, other DNA sequences code for this CDR3. The chain is built from TRBV7-9 and TRBJ1-4, with 7 positions matching TRBD1. Germline CDR1 is SEHNR and CDR2 is FQNEAQ (reference sequence). The V segment lost 2 bases and the J segment 5 bases; nucleotides outside the gene matches: 2. CDR3 length: 14 amino acids. CDR3 sequence (DNA): TGTGCCAGCAGCTTACGACAGGGAAATGAAAAACTGTTTTTT. Translated: CASSLRQGNEKLFF.

The chain combines TRBV2 with TRBJ1-1, with D perhaps matching TRBD1 (6 bases). Looked up from germline, CDR1 is SNHLY and CDR2 is FYNNEI. Between the trimmed V and J ends, which lost 3 bases and 4 bases, there was a span of 15 bases. The CDR3 has 15 amino acids. The CDR3 is CASSDTGQILTEAFF. Written as DNA, the CDR3 is TGTGCCAGCAGTGACACCGGACAGATCCTCACTGAAGCTTTCTTT.